The sample holds a few counts of the clone carrying this T cell receptor beta chain. These data come from a study of blood T cells in healthy people across ages. It was with a sample-barcoded 5' primer and a J-beta primer mix that a second PCR of roughly 6 to 11 cycles was run. A template-switch adaptor containing 12 random nucleotides labeled each cDNA molecule. TCRdb used MiXCR to reprocess the 5' RACE reads, holding one entry per CDR3 protein. Here the sample spans hundreds of thousands of distinct CDR3 sequences, more than 40% being singletons. Germline-derived CDR1 and CDR2 are ENHRY and SYGVKD. The CDR3 contains 15 residues. Trimming took 4 bases from V and 7 from J; bases not matched to a gene: 5. Each donor's blood draw was approximately 10 milliliters of peripheral blood.

The source is an older woman in good health. Sequenced sample: blood. This rearrangement joins TRBV10-3 to TRBJ1-6; 9 positions match TRBD1. The CDR3: CAISAGQGQNSPLHF. The CDR3 DNA reads as TGTGCCATCAGTGCGGGACAGGGCCAAAATTCACCCCTCCACTTT.